Sequencing of this TCR beta chain was carried out in a study of T cell changes during pregnancy in multiple sclerosis. The CDR3 sequence is 10 residues long. From germline, CDR1 is DFQATT and CDR2 SNEGSKA (reference sequence). Sequencing was performed with immunoSEQ multiplex PCR; in TCRdb, only in-frame clones are kept and a portion is missing. Of approximately 40,000 clones listed, 88% are singletons. The specimen was CD4+ T cells from peripheral blood mononuclear cells, collected in the first trimester of pregnancy. The V and J genes are TRBV20-1 and TRBJ2-7, with D possibly being TRBD1 (6 bases). The sequence was obtained from a female donor with multiple sclerosis, enrolled in a pregnancy study. CDR3 bases: TGCAGTGCTAATTTGGTGGGGGCTGGAGTC. It yields the protein CSANLVGAGV.